The rows below give T cell receptor beta chains drawn from one sample of a study of T cells in Graves' hyperthyroidism and ophthalmopathy. MiXCR was run by TCRdb on the multiplex PCR reads, yielding one entry per CDR3 protein. The repertoire includes about 260,000 distinct CDR3 sequences, about a sixth of them detected once, and around 28% sits in the top ten. The sequenced sample was blood. The receptors stem from a young woman with Graves' ophthalmopathy. The CDR3 runs from the conserved cysteine through the conserved F or W. Each record gives: J gene, V gene, clone size, D gene, CDR3 protein, CDR3 DNA. The D gene is left open where the match is weak. For some rows the clone size is stated as once, few or many, or as a class when expanded; others skip it.

J: TRBJ2-2
V: TRBV7-3
size: many
D: TRBD2
CDR3: CASSQPSFLAGGPINTGELFF
DNA: TGTGCCAGCAGCCAGCCCAGCTTTCTAGCGGGAGGGCCTATAAACACCGGGGAGCTGTTTTTT

J: TRBJ1-1
V: TRBV28
size: NA
D: NA
CDR3: CASSLRRVMNTEAFF
DNA: TGTGCCAGCAGTTTAAGACGGGTAATGAACACTGAAGCTTTCTTT

J: TRBJ2-2
V: TRBV5-1
size: many
D: NA
CDR3: CASNSGGNGELFF
DNA: TGCGCCAGCAACTCTGGCGGGAACGGGGAGCTGTTTTTT

J: TRBJ2-7
V: TRBV28
size: many
D: NA
CDR3: CASTETGSYEQYF
DNA: TGTGCCAGCACCGAAACAGGGTCCTACGAGCAGTACTTC

J: TRBJ2-3
V: TRBV3-1
size: many
D: TRBD2
CDR3: CASSHNQAGETDTQYF
DNA: TGTGCCAGCAGCCATAACCAAGCGGGGGAAACAGATACGCAGTATTTT

J: TRBJ1-5
V: TRBV25-1
size: NA
D: TRBD1
CDR3: CASSLTGTGGRNQPQHF
DNA: TGTGCCAGCAGTTTAACCGGGACAGGGGGTCGAAATCAGCCCCAGCATTTT

J: TRBJ2-7
V: TRBV7-9
size: many
D: TRBD2
CDR3: CASSSTSGRTYEQYF
DNA: TGTGCCAGCAGCTCCACTAGCGGGAGAACCTACGAGCAGTACTTC

J: TRBJ2-7
V: TRBV6-1
size: few
D: NA
CDR3: CASSTGTIYEQYF
DNA: TGTGCCAGCAGCACGGGGACAATCTACGAGCAGTACTTC

J: TRBJ1-1
V: TRBV27
size: many
D: NA
CDR3: CASSSLDRREAFF
DNA: TGTGCCAGCAGTTCTTTAGACAGGCGGGAAGCTTTCTTT

J: TRBJ1-2
V: TRBV7-9
size: many
D: NA
CDR3: CASSLGGMGLYGYTF
DNA: TGTGCCAGCAGCTTAGGCGGGATGGGACTCTATGGCTACACCTTC

J: TRBJ2-1
V: TRBV12-3/TRBV12-4
size: many
D: TRBD1
CDR3: CASSRTGVEQFF
DNA: TGTGCCAGCAGTCGGACAGGGGTCGAGCAGTTCTTC

J: TRBJ2-1
V: TRBV28
size: NA
D: TRBD2
CDR3: CARMTSDSYNEQFF
DNA: TGTGCCAGGATGACTAGCGACTCCTACAATGAGCAGTTCTTC

J: TRBJ2-7
V: TRBV27
size: many
D: NA
CDR3: CASSSTLGWEQYF
DNA: TGTGCCAGCAGTTCCACCTTGGGATGGGAGCAGTACTTC

J: TRBJ2-7
V: TRBV24-1
size: few
D: NA
CDR3: CATSDPDTGYEQYF
DNA: TGTGCCACCAGTGATCCCGACACGGGCTACGAGCAGTACTTC

J: TRBJ2-1
V: TRBV11-3
size: many
D: TRBD2
CDR3: CASSSSGSYNEQFF
DNA: TGTGCCAGCAGCTCTAGCGGCTCCTACAATGAGCAGTTCTTC

J: TRBJ1-1
V: TRBV20-1
size: NA
D: NA
CDR3: CSARDVGRGPYTETFF
DNA: TGCAGTGCTAGAGATGTAGGCAGGGGCCCGTACACTGAAACTTTCTTT

J: TRBJ1-1
V: TRBV12-3/TRBV12-4
size: many
D: NA
CDR3: CASSPRQAEAFF
DNA: TGTGCCAGCAGTCCCAGACAGGCTGAAGCTTTCTTT

J: TRBJ2-4
V: TRBV2
size: many
D: TRBD2
CDR3: CAISRLAGGRDIQYF
DNA: TGTGCCATCTCAAGACTAGCGGGGGGGCGGGACATTCAGTACTTC

J: TRBJ1-1
V: TRBV5-8
size: many
D: TRBD1
CDR3: CASSKGQGTNTEAFF
DNA: TGTGCCAGCAGCAAGGGACAGGGAACGAACACTGAAGCTTTCTTT

J: TRBJ1-2
V: TRBV18
size: many
D: TRBD1
CDR3: CASSQGQATGYTF
DNA: TGTGCCAGCTCCCAGGGACAGGCGACCGGCTACACCTTC

J: TRBJ1-4
V: TRBV27
size: many
D: NA
CDR3: CASSLGGFGEKLFF
DNA: TGTGCCAGCAGTTTGGGAGGTTTCGGTGAAAAACTGTTTTTT

J: TRBJ1-5
V: TRBV28
size: many
D: TRBD1
CDR3: CASSRQGLGFNQPQHF
DNA: TGTGCCAGCAGTCGACAGGGCTTAGGCTTCAATCAGCCCCAGCATTTT

J: TRBJ2-7
V: TRBV6-1
size: many
D: TRBD1
CDR3: CASKSTGTGAYEQYF
DNA: TGTGCCAGCAAATCAACCGGGACAGGGGCTTATGAGCAGTACTTC

J: TRBJ1-1
V: TRBV28
size: NA
D: NA
CDR3: CASSLSLFGSRAFF
DNA: TGTGCCAGCAGTTTATCTTTGTTCGGCAGTCGAGCTTTCTTT

J: TRBJ2-1
V: TRBV29-1
size: NA
D: TRBD2
CDR3: CSVCLIGTSGGLNEQFF
DNA: TGCAGCGTCTGTTTGATCGGGACTAGCGGGGGGTTGAATGAGCAGTTCTTC

J: TRBJ1-1
V: TRBV4-1
size: NA
D: NA
CDR3: CASSRIPFGGPTEAFF
DNA: TGCGCCAGCAGCCGAATCCCTTTCGGGGGGCCTACTGAAGCTTTCTTT

J: TRBJ2-5
V: TRBV7-2
size: NA
D: NA
CDR3: CASSRTLQETQYF
DNA: TGTGCCAGCAGCAGGACGTTACAAGAGACCCAGTACTTC

J: TRBJ2-1
V: TRBV5-5
size: many
D: TRBD2
CDR3: CASSLSGHGGAVNEQFF
DNA: TGTGCCAGCAGCTTGAGTGGACACGGGGGGGCCGTTAATGAGCAGTTCTTC

J: TRBJ2-2
V: TRBV20-1
size: many
D: NA
CDR3: CSAAGALRTGELFF
DNA: TGCAGTGCGGCCGGGGCACTTAGGACCGGGGAGCTGTTTTTT

J: TRBJ2-7
V: TRBV7-8
size: NA
D: TRBD1
CDR3: CASSQGTGGVGSYEQYF
DNA: TGTGCCAGCAGCCAGGGGACAGGGGGGGTAGGCTCCTACGAGCAGTACTTC

J: TRBJ2-7
V: TRBV20-1
size: many
D: TRBD2
CDR3: CSGLEGLAGYEQYF
DNA: TGCAGTGGACTCGAGGGGCTAGCGGGCTACGAGCAGTACTTC

J: TRBJ2-1
V: TRBV12-3/TRBV12-4
size: many
D: TRBD2
CDR3: CASSLGGGINEQFF
DNA: TGTGCCAGCAGCCTCGGGGGGGGAATCAATGAGCAGTTCTTC

J: TRBJ2-7
V: TRBV2
size: many
D: NA
CDR3: CASSPFDRTYEQYF
DNA: TGTGCCAGCAGTCCATTTGACAGGACCTACGAGCAGTACTTC

J: TRBJ2-1
V: TRBV27
size: NA
D: TRBD2
CDR3: CASSASELAGFLSSYNEQFF
DNA: TGTGCCAGCAGTGCCAGCGAGCTAGCGGGGTTCCTTAGCTCCTACAATGAGCAGTTCTTC

J: TRBJ2-5
V: TRBV6-5
size: many
D: TRBD2
CDR3: CASSYSGGGAGETQYF
DNA: TGTGCCAGCAGTTACTCCGGCGGGGGGGCTGGAGAGACCCAGTACTTC

J: TRBJ2-2
V: TRBV24-1
size: few
D: TRBD2
CDR3: CATSEFSGNSGELFF
DNA: TGTGCCACCAGTGAATTTAGCGGGAACTCCGGGGAGCTGTTTTTT

J: TRBJ2-2
V: TRBV5-1
size: many
D: NA
CDR3: CASSLEVNTGELFF
DNA: TGCGCCAGCAGCTTGGAAGTAAACACCGGGGAGCTGTTTTTT

J: TRBJ1-1
V: TRBV2
size: many
D: NA
CDR3: CASRIGQTPAFF
DNA: TGTGCCAGCAGGATTGGACAGACCCCCGCTTTCTTT

J: TRBJ1-2
V: TRBV7-2
size: many
D: NA
CDR3: CASSTTGYYGYTF
DNA: TGTGCCAGCAGCACCACAGGGTACTATGGCTACACCTTC

J: TRBJ2-7
V: TRBV28
size: many
D: NA
CDR3: CASKVLDSRSYEQYF
DNA: TGTGCCAGCAAAGTATTAGACAGTCGCTCCTACGAGCAGTACTTC

J: TRBJ1-1
V: TRBV7-8
size: many
D: NA
CDR3: CASSLGPSQLMNTEAFF
DNA: TGTGCCAGCAGCTTAGGCCCCTCCCAGCTCATGAACACTGAAGCTTTCTTT

J: TRBJ1-1
V: TRBV29-1
size: many
D: NA
CDR3: CSVPTEAFF
DNA: TGCAGCGTTCCTACTGAAGCTTTCTTT

J: TRBJ2-7
V: TRBV6-5
size: many
D: NA
CDR3: CASSYSFNKNYEQYF
DNA: TGTGCCAGCAGTTACTCGTTTAACAAGAACTACGAGCAGTACTTC

J: TRBJ2-5
V: TRBV7-8
size: NA
D: TRBD2
CDR3: CASSLGAGEETQYF
DNA: TGTGCCAGCAGCTTAGGGGCGGGAGAAGAGACCCAGTACTTC

J: TRBJ1-1
V: TRBV11-2
size: many
D: NA
CDR3: CASSLGGIGGAEAFF
DNA: TGTGCCAGCAGCTTAGGGGGGATTGGGGGCGCTGAAGCTTTCTTT

J: TRBJ2-1
V: TRBV11-2
size: many
D: TRBD1
CDR3: CASSLIGTGSVYNEQFF
DNA: TGTGCCAGCAGCTTAATCGGGACAGGTAGCGTCTACAATGAGCAGTTCTTC

J: TRBJ2-2
V: TRBV5-1
size: NA
D: TRBD2
CDR3: CASSPAGGGPTGELFF
DNA: TGCGCCAGCAGCCCCGCCGGGGGGGGGCCCACCGGGGAGCTGTTTTTT

J: TRBJ1-2
V: TRBV7-9
size: many
D: NA
CDR3: CASSPQNGNYGYTF
DNA: TGTGCCAGCAGCCCCCAGAACGGAAACTATGGCTACACCTTC

J: TRBJ1-5
V: TRBV5-1
size: many
D: TRBD1
CDR3: CASSLAQGEPQHF
DNA: TGCGCCAGCAGCTTGGCCCAGGGGGAGCCCCAGCATTTT

J: TRBJ1-6
V: TRBV14
size: NA
D: NA
CDR3: CASRQTAESPLHF
DNA: TGTGCCAGCAGACAGACGGCCGAATCACCCCTCCACTTT

J: TRBJ2-5
V: TRBV12-3/TRBV12-4
size: many
D: NA
CDR3: CASSLGGLTGTETQYF
DNA: TGTGCCAGCAGTTTAGGGGGACTCACTGGGACAGAGACCCAGTACTTC